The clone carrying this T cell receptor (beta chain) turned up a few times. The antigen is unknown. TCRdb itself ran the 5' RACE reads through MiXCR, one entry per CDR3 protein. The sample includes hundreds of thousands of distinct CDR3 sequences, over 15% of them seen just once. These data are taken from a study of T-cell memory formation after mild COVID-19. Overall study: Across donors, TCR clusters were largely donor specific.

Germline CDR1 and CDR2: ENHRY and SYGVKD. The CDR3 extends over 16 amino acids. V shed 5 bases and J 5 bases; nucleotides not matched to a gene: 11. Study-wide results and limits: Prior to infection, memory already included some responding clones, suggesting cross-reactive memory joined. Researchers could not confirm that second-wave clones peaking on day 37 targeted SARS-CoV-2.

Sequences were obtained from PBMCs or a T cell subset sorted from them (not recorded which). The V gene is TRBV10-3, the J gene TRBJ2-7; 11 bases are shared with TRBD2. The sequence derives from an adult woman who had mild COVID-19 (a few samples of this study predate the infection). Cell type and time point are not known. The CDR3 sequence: CAISNLGTSGSHEQYF. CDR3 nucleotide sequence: TGTGCCATCAGTAACCTGGGTACTAGCGGGAGCCACGAGCAGTACTTC.